The entry that follows covers one T cell receptor (beta chain) sequence. This clone's antigen is unknown. Base-call qualities are not available, and no considerably larger clone is one nucleotide away. These data belong to a study of blood T cells in healthy people across ages (dated by TCRdb to about 2015). Regarding the research as a whole: In model experiments, template switching captured roughly one uniquely barcoded TCR beta cDNA molecule for every two T cells. The study measured age-related changes in TCR beta repertoire diversity using deep sequencing normalized with unique cDNA molecular identifiers. Four age groups were formed from the donors: young (average about 16 years), middle-aged (approximately 40), aged (62) and long-lived (roughly 88). To avoid experimental bias, donors of different ages were distributed randomly across sequencing lanes. Two additional independent replicas of 1 million unique cDNA reads from the same blood draw were analyzed for two donors (one aged 18 to 30 and one aged 80 or older).

Library generation was performed with 5' RACE. TCRdb names Illumina HiSeq 2500 as the instrument used. The second PCR ran for roughly 7 to 12 cycles and used a J-beta primer mix along with a sample-barcoded 5' primer. Each TCR beta cDNA molecule received a unique molecular identifier from a template-switch 5' adaptor carrying 12 random nucleotides. Each sample yielded at least 2.5 million CDR3-containing paired-end reads. First-strand cDNA was synthesized from all RNA with the Mint cDNA synthesis kit, primed by a TRBC-specific oligonucleotide. After uracil-DNA glycosylase treatment, a first 18-cycle PCR used universal primers M1SS and BC2_uni_R on all cDNA. As for the original processing: Normalization of each sample was performed by random selection of 1 million high-quality reads, each carrying a distinct molecular identifier. Instead of being binned into consensus sequences, reads with shared molecular identifiers were discarded. CDR3 identification, clonotype clustering and error correction used MiTCR with a Q25 quality threshold and the strictest error-elimination algorithm. Lower-bound total TCR beta diversity was estimated with a nonparametric unseen species model using Euler transformation. Starting from the raw public reads, TCRdb applied fastp trimming at Q25, assembled clones with MiXCR and retained in-frame beta chains. Entries that share a CDR3 protein sequence are merged under the most common genes and DNA. The V and J calls, along with clone size, are taken from TCRdb and not from the paper's own processing. The sample profile shows roughly 2 million distinct CDR3 sequences; about 50% of them were found once. Jointly, the top ten make up around 2.1% of the sample.

The study at large found these results: The percentage of naive T cells measured by flow cytometry correlated strongly with observed TCR beta diversity. Compared with the aged group, the long-lived group had more naive CD4+ T cells, fewer expanded clones and increased TCR diversity, a pattern suggesting age selection. Because profiling used bulk unsorted PBMCs, naive and antigen-experienced compartments could not be compared conclusively. Because the CMV infection status of the donors was unknown, age-related changes in expanded clonotypes may potentially have been confounded. Estimates of total diversity from one million sequenced T cells were regarded as lower bounds and underestimates. As age increased, observed TCR beta diversity per million T cells dropped in a roughly linear way, and a significant reduction was already evident by age about 40.

Systemically healthy Caucasian individuals from Russia, some 36 in total and aged roughly 6 to 100 years, were included as donors. About 10 milliliters of peripheral blood were collected from each donor into EDTA-treated Vacutainer tubes. PBMCs were isolated by Ficoll-Paque density-gradient centrifugation, with at least 6 million obtained per sample. Trizol reagent was used to extract total RNA from PBMCs, with at least 5 micrograms per sample. For every donor, flow cytometry on a PBMC aliquot measured the percentage of naive CD45RAhigh/CD27high T cells. There are 14 amino acids in the CDR3, from cysteine to phenylalanine inclusive. Just CDR3 DNA is preserved here, 42 bases in frame from base 1. Germline trimming: 10 bases from V, 2 bases from J; junction bases outside gene matches: 8. Per the germline V gene, MGHRA is the CDR1 and YSYEKL is the CDR2.

The sequence was collected from a woman in her thirties or forties in good health. Specimen: blood. The chain links TRBV4-1 with TRBJ2-3; 8 middle bases align to TRBD1. The CDR3 in this case is CATQGAPNTDTQYF. The DNA sequence is TGCGCCACCCAGGGGGCCCCTAACACAGATACGCAGTATTTT.